This T cell receptor beta chain was sequenced during a study of memory CD4+ T cells and cytomegalovirus serostatus. Repertoires were generated with immunoSEQ multiplex PCR, while TCRdb's copy carries only in-frame clones and drops some. The sample consists of tens of thousands of clones, 70% to 85% of them appearing once. The germline V gene has CDR1 KGHSH and CDR2 LQKENI. Deletions cut 5 bases from V and 6 bases from J, with 13 bases between. This CDR3 is built from 13 residues. The sort gate was single viable CD3+CD4+CD8-CD45RO+ cells for memory CD4+ T cells. Serum IgG to CMV pp150, pp28, p38 and p52 defined serostatus. Broader study findings: Median bootstrapped AUC for CMV status was approximately 0.94 originally, about 0.9 US-trained.

Concerning this clone: Its antigen is undetermined.

This clonotype was sampled from an adult in good health and CMV-seropositive. The chain couples TRBV18 to TRBJ1-1, with TRBD1 as a possible D gene (6 bases). The sequencing sample was made of memory CD4+ T cells from blood. CDR3 amino acids: CASSKGHPAEAFF. In DNA, the CDR3 is TGTGCCAGCTCAAAGGGACACCCAGCTGAAGCTTTCTTT. Together with reference TRBV18 and TRBJ1-1, the CDR3 gives the full variable domain: NAGVMQNPRHLVRRRGQEARLRCSPMKGHSHVYWYRQLPEEGLKFMVYLQKENIIDESGMPKERFSAEFPKEGPSILRIQQVVRGDSAAYFCASSKGHPAEAFFGQGTRLTVV.